This TCR beta chain was found in a study of blood T cell repertoires in COVID-19. Study-level background: Italy, Spain and the United States were the sources of the convalescent and acute COVID-19 samples. PBMCs, B-cell-depleted T cells, or T cells provided the cDNA or gDNA that made up the material.

The CDR3 spans 13 residues. Germline V gene lookup returns CDR1 SGHTA and CDR2 FQGNSA. Trimming pared 2 bases from V and 5 bases from J, leaving 9 bases between. Seattle's cohort entered during active infection and was followed longitudinally. Per the study methods: Nucleated cell number was recorded as an estimate derived from reference gene primer amplification. Clones were sequenced by immunoSEQ multiplex PCR, and TCRdb holds only the in-frame ones, with some missing. The DNA was the basis for D and trimming; V, J and clone size are from that table. This table holds roughly 160,000 clones, approximately 85% found once.

The gene calls are TRBV7-2 and TRBJ1-1; D not certain. The origin of this receptor is an elderly man with COVID-19, enrolled during active disease. The source material was peripheral blood. The CDR3 is CASSLTSRTEAFF. CDR3 bases: TGTGCCAGCAGCTTAACGAGTCGGACTGAAGCTTTCTTT.